A single sample gave rise to the 19 T cell receptor beta chains below, sequenced in a study of read filtering for tumor transcriptome and immune sequencing. From around 440 ng of RNA, a library with molecular barcoded alpha/delta and beta/gamma adaptors was made. TCRdb re-called the reads with MiXCR, one entry per CDR3 protein. The sample includes roughly 130,000 distinct CDR3 sequences, over 10% of them seen just once. Sequencing was performed on a population of CD138-negative cells sorted from bone marrow. Receptors originate from a donor at least 40 years old with multiple myeloma.

The V and J genes are TRBV7-2 and TRBJ2-3; perhaps D is TRBD1 or TRBD2 (5 bases each). This CDR3 is built from 14 residues. Germline assignment: CDR1 SGHTA and CDR2 FQGNSA. V shed 5 bases and J shed 0 bases, with 9 bases lying between them. The CDR3 loop reads CASSRDQSTDTQYF. CDR3 sequence (DNA): TGTGCCAGCAGCCGGGACCAAAGCACAGATACGCAGTATTTT.

This clonotype was counted ten times or more. The gene calls are TRBV28 and TRBJ1-4, with a tentative D call TRBD1 (6 bases). Per germline, CDR1 MDHEN and CDR2 SYDVKM. Between the trimmed V and J ends, which lost 6 bases and 4 bases, there was a span of 12 bases. CDR3 length: 14 residues. This CDR3 is CASSLRGGNEKLFF. The CDR3 coding sequence is TGTGCCAGCAGCTTAAGGGGGGGTAATGAAAAACTGTTTTTT. The variable domain in full, completed from reference TRBV28 and TRBJ1-4, reads DVKVTQSSRYLVKRTGEKVFLECVQDMDHENMFWYRQDPGLGLRLIYFSYDVKMKEKGDIPEGYSVSREKKERFSLILESASTNQTSMYLCASSLRGGNEKLFFGSGTQLSVL.

This clonotype has at least ten counts. The genes are TRBV7-8 and TRBJ1-5; no reliable D call. The CDR3 has 15 amino acids. V was pared by 5 bases and J by 0 bases, with 11 bases between. Germline CDR1 SGHVS, CDR2 FQNEAQ. The CDR3 nucleotides read TGTGCCAGCAGCATAGAGACGGTTAGCAATCAGCCCCAGCATTTT. Its translation is CASSIETVSNQPQHF.

Remarks on this clonotype: This sequence may be a read error, since a much larger clone differs from it by one base. The CDR3 does not close with the conserved phenylalanine or tryptophan, likely indicating a read error. The chain recombines TRBV14 with TRBJ2-3, with a weak D call TRBD2 (5 bases). The CDR3 has 12 residues. Germline V gene data show CDR1 as SGHDN and CDR2 as FVKESK. Trimming took off 1 base at V and 7 bases at J, with 6 bases between the two ends. The CDR3 loop reads CASSQGLYTQYS. The CDR3 coding sequence is TGTGCCAGCAGCCAAGGACTATATACGCAGTATTCT.

This clonotype was counted many times. The J gene is TRBJ2-1, the V gene TRBV7-2, with a weak D call TRBD2 (5 bases). The V gene's germline CDR1 is SGHTA and CDR2 FQGNSA. Between the trimmed V and J ends, which lost 3 bases and 4 bases, there was a span of 10 bases. The CDR3 length is 14 residues. CDR3 sequence (DNA): TGTGCCAGCAGCTTGTCAACTAGTTACAATGAGCAGTTCTTC. This gives the protein CASSLSTSYNEQFF.

The chain combines TRBV18 with TRBJ1-5; TRBD1 matches at 9 bases. The CDR3 sequence is 15 residues long. The junction had 4 bases not matched to a gene; V was cut back by 3 bases and J by 4 bases. Germline V CDR1 and CDR2: KGHSH, LQKENI. The DNA of the CDR3 is TGTGCCAGCTCACCCGAGGGACAGGGAAATCAGCCCCAGCATTTT. This encodes CASSPEGQGNQPQHF.

This clonotype was found many times. This chain links TRBV7-8 with TRBJ2-5; D not certain. The germline CDR1 and CDR2 sequences are SGHVS and FQNEAQ. V was pared by 5 bases and J by 10 bases, with 14 bases between. The CDR3 runs to 12 residues. The CDR3 nucleotides are TGTGCCAGCAGCGCCCAGACTCACCGCCAGTACTTC. Translating gives CASSAQTHRQYF.

This clonotype has ten or more counts. The gene calls are TRBV20-1 and TRBJ1-2; 8 nucleotides align to TRBD1. This CDR3 region has 16 residues. Trimming cost V 6 bases and J 8 bases; bases outside gene matches: 20. Germline V gives CDR1 DFQATT, CDR2 SNEGSKA (reference sequence). CDR3 in DNA: TGCAGTGCCAGAACGTGGGGGACAGGTTCCCGAGGAGGCTACACCTTC. Translation: CSARTWGTGSRGGYTF.

Note on this clonotype: This clone may be a read error of a much larger clone one base away. The chain combines TRBV7-3 with TRBJ2-2; TRBD2 aligns across 11 bases. Trimming cost V 10 bases and J 0 bases; bases outside gene matches: 13. This CDR3 contains 18 residues. Germline lookup yields CDR1 SGHTA and CDR2 FQGTGA. The CDR3 loop is CANRSGTSGASNTGELFF. The CDR3 DNA sequence: TGTGCCAACAGATCCGGGACTAGCGGAGCCTCGAACACCGGGGAGCTGTTTTTT.

This clonotype has at least ten counts. This chain joins TRBV7-9 and TRBJ1-2, with TRBD1 as a possible D gene (5 bases). The germline V and J ends were trimmed by 5 bases and 4 bases, with 17 bases remaining between them. The CDR3 sequence is 15 residues long. The germline gives CDR1 SEHNR, CDR2 FQNEAQ (reference sequence). In DNA, the CDR3 is TGTGCCAGCAGCCGAACCGGGACGGGGGGCTATGGCTACACCTTC. Amino acids: CASSRTGTGGYGYTF.

There are many counts of this clonotype. The chain links TRBV6-5 to TRBJ2-1; D is perhaps TRBD1 (7 bases). Germline-derived CDR1 and CDR2 are MNHEY and SVGAGI. Trimming cost V 2 bases and J 10 bases, with 18 bases left between them. CDR3 length equals 15 residues. CDR3 DNA sequence: TGTGCCAGCAGTTACGTGGCAGGGGGGAGTAAAGAGCAGTTCTTC. It codes for CASSYVAGGSKEQFF.

This clonotype was detected ten times or more. The chain recombines TRBV30 with TRBJ2-1, with D tentatively TRBD2 (5 bases). Germline V gene data show CDR1 as GTSNPN and CDR2 as SVGIG (reference sequence). Trimming shortened V by 0 bases and J by 9 bases, and 6 bases separated the two germline ends. The CDR3 covers 11 residues. The CDR3: CAWSVAGEQFF. The CDR3 nucleotides read TGTGCCTGGAGTGTTGCGGGTGAGCAGTTCTTC.

This clonotype was observed at least ten times. The chain carries TRBV5-1 and TRBJ2-2; D gene unclear. Trimming shortened V by 2 bases and J by 6 bases, and 2 bases separated the two germline ends. This CDR3 has 11 residues. Looked up from germline, CDR1 is SGHRS and CDR2 is YFSETQ. The CDR3 DNA follows: TGCGCCAGCAGCTTCGCCGGGGAGCTGTTTTTT. As protein: CASSFAGELFF.

This clonotype showed up many times. The rearrangement uses TRBV6-1 and TRBJ1-1; 10 bases match TRBD1. In germline, CDR1 is MNHNS, CDR2 SASEGT. The CDR3 contains 16 residues. J lost 0 bases, V lost 4 bases, and 5 bases had no gene match. The CDR3 loop reads CASSVGQGVVNTEAFF. In DNA, the CDR3 is TGTGCCAGCAGTGTTGGACAGGGGGTGGTGAACACTGAAGCTTTCTTT.

As concerns this clonotype: This may stem from a read error, because a much larger clone lies one nucleotide away. V usage is TRBV9 and J usage is TRBJ2-3; 7 nucleotides agree with TRBD2. Germline values: CDR1 SGDLS, CDR2 YYNGEE. This CDR3 has 15 residues. DNA of the CDR3: TGTGCCAGCATCGTAGGGGTCGGGGGGACAGATACGCAGTATTTT. Amino acids: CASIVGVGGTDTQYF. Looking up the rest from reference TRBV9 and TRBJ2-3 gives the full variable domain: DSGVTQTPKHLITATGQRVTLRCSPRSGDLSVYWYQQSLDQGLQFLIQYYNGEERAKGNILERFSAQQFPDLHSELNLSSLELGDSALYFCASIVGVGGTDTQYFGPGTRLTVL.

This clonotype was counted ten times or more. This chain joins TRBV6-5 and TRBJ1-1; 8 bases are shared with TRBD1. CDR1 MNHEY and CDR2 SVGAGI come from the germline V gene. The CDR3 contains 14 residues. J was trimmed by 4 bases and V by 4 bases; bases with no gene match: 5. The CDR3 here is CASSFGTGGTEAFF. The CDR3 DNA reads as TGTGCCAGCAGTTTTGGCACAGGGGGCACTGAAGCTTTCTTT.

In this sample, this clonotype turned up many times. The V call is TRBV6-2 or TRBV6-3, the J call TRBJ2-2; D might be TRBD1 (6 bases). Looked up from germline, CDR1 is MNHEY and CDR2 is SVGEGT. V lost 5 bases and J lost 6, with 13 bases in between. This CDR3 region has 14 residues. CDR3 sequence: CASSQNTGPGELFF. DNA for the CDR3: TGTGCCAGCAGTCAAAATACAGGGCCCGGGGAGCTGTTTTTT.

This clonotype was seen repeatedly, ten times or more. This CDR3 reads CSVRSGGDEQYF. The CDR3 nucleotides read TGCAGCGTTCGTAGTGGGGGTGACGAGCAGTACTTC. V is TRBV29-1 and J is TRBJ2-7; D is perhaps TRBD1 or TRBD2 (5 bases each). The CDR3 is 12 amino acids. V lost 5 bases and J 5 bases, leaving 13 bases between the germline ends. CDR1 SQVTM and CDR2 ANQGSEA come from the germline V gene.

There are many counts of this clonotype. This chain uses TRBV6-4 with TRBJ2-1, with D unresolved. The V gene lost 4 bases and the J gene lost 5 bases, with 9 bases spanning the gap. The CDR3 is 13 residues long. Germline V CDR1 and CDR2: MRHNA, SNTAGT. Here the CDR3 reads CASSADPDNEQFF. The CDR3 coding sequence is TGTGCCAGCAGTGCGGACCCCGACAATGAGCAGTTCTTC.